The next 15 T cell receptor beta chains were all read from a single sample in a study of control samples from healthy donors and cancer patients. The protocol was immunoSEQ multiplex PCR, while the TCRdb copy is restricted to in-frame clones and leaves out a portion. Found here are around 58,000 clones, approximately 94% of them singletons; the top ten hold about 1%. Source material: blood. The receptors come from a woman younger than 35 in good health.

V gene TRBV12-5 combines with J gene TRBJ2-5, with a tentative D call TRBD2 (6 bases). The CDR3 extends over 15 amino acids. Germline V gives CDR1 LGHNT, CDR2 FRNRAP. The V gene lost 1 base and the J gene lost 1 base, with 10 bases spanning the gap. The CDR3 spells CASGLGGGAQETQYF. For the CDR3, the DNA is TGTGCTAGTGGTTTGGGAGGCGGGGCCCAAGAGACCCAGTACTTC.

V and J are TRBV5-1 and TRBJ1-6; D is unclear. V lost 6 bases to trimming and J lost 7 bases, with 14 bases between them. The V gene's germline CDR1 is SGHRS and CDR2 YFSETQ. There are 14 residues in the CDR3. CDR3 sequence (DNA): TGCGCCAGCAACGAAGGGCCCCGCAATTCACCCCTCCACTTT. This gives the protein CASNEGPRNSPLHF.

The gene calls are TRBV5-5 and TRBJ1-6, with 10 bases lining up with TRBD1. The length of the CDR3 is 18 residues. Germline V gives CDR1 SGHKS, CDR2 YYEKEE (reference sequence). With 5 bases clipped from V and 3 bases from J, the junction kept 11 bases outside the gene matches. The CDR3 loop reads CASSKRDRGLLYNSPLHF. The DNA for the CDR3 is TGTGCCAGCAGTAAAAGGGACAGGGGCCTTCTCTATAATTCACCCCTCCACTTT.

This chain connects TRBV28 to TRBJ1-5, with D perhaps matching TRBD1 (6 bases). Germline CDR1 MDHEN, CDR2 SYDVKM. The V end was cut by 3 bases, the J end by 5 bases, with 14 bases between. The CDR3 runs 15 residues. CDR3 sequence: CASSLLQGRDQPQHF. CDR3 coding DNA: TGTGCCAGCAGTTTGCTACAGGGACGTGATCAGCCCCAGCATTTT.

CDR3: CASSQARGGRVGELFF. The CDR3 region has the DNA TGCGCCAGCAGCCAAGCAAGAGGGGGAAGGGTCGGGGAGCTGTTTTTT. The chain has TRBV4-1 and TRBJ2-2; perhaps TRBD1 as D (6 bases). The ends were cut back, 1 base at V and 7 bases at J, with 16 bases in the middle. The CDR3 is made up of 16 amino acids. Germline V gene lookup returns CDR1 MGHRA and CDR2 YSYEKL.

The V call is TRBV7-2, the J call TRBJ1-2, with D perhaps TRBD1 (6 bases). Germline CDR1 SGHTA, CDR2 FQGNSA. This CDR3 has 13 amino acids. The ends were cut back, 4 bases at V and 4 bases at J, with 10 bases in the middle. CDR3 region: CASSWTETYGYTF. CDR3 DNA sequence: TGTGCCAGCAGCTGGACAGAGACCTATGGCTACACCTTC.

V and J are TRBV7-3 and TRBJ1-6; D gene ambiguous. V was pared by 2 bases and J by 7 bases, with 9 bases between. Germline V CDR1 and CDR2: SGHTA, FQGTGA. CDR3 length: 14 residues. The CDR3 coding sequence is TGTGCCAGCAGCTTATTGGGTATGAATTCACCCCTCCACTTT. It yields the protein CASSLLGMNSPLHF.

This rearrangement joins TRBV7-9 to TRBJ2-2; TRBD1 matches at 7 bases. The junction had 24 bases not matched to a gene; V was cut back by 10 bases and J by 4 bases. The CDR3 covers 19 residues. Germline-derived CDR1 and CDR2 are SEHNR and FQNEAQ (reference sequence). DNA of the CDR3: TGTGCCACCCGAGAACCGCTAATAGCCGGGACAGTTTCCACCGGGGAGCTGTTTTTT. Its protein product is CATREPLIAGTVSTGELFF.

The chain links TRBV7-8 to TRBJ1-1, with D hard to call. Trimming removed 5 bases from V and 7 bases from J, with 14 bases in between. Germline CDR1 reads SGHVS; CDR2 reads FQNEAQ. CDR3 length equals 13 residues. The CDR3 bases are TGTGCCAGCAGCCCTGGAGGGAGCGGTGAAGCTTTCTTT. Protein sequence: CASSPGGSGEAFF. The whole variable domain, remainder taken from reference TRBV7-8 and TRBJ1-1, is GAGVSQSPRYKVAKRGQDVALRCDPISGHVSLFWYQQALGQGPEFLTYFQNEAQLDKSGLPSDRFFAERPEGSVSTLKIQRTQQEDSAVYLCASSPGGSGEAFFGQGTRLTVV.

Here the CDR3 reads CASSLAGPETQYF. CDR3 nucleotides: TGTGCCAGCAGCTTGGCCGGGCCGGAGACCCAGTACTTC. The chain combines TRBV5-4 with TRBJ2-5; D gene uncertain. V shed 0 bases and J shed 5 bases, with 8 bases lying between them. CDR1 and CDR2 from the germline V gene are SGHNT and YYREEE (reference sequence). This CDR3 comprises 13 residues.

Worth noting for this clone: This sample includes further DNA sequences coding for the same CDR3. The chain couples TRBV27 to TRBJ1-1; D gene ambiguous. The V gene's germline CDR1 is MNHEY and CDR2 SMNVEV (reference sequence). The V end was cut by 0 bases, the J end by 0 bases, with 2 bases between. The CDR3 has 13 residues. The CDR3 here is CASSLSVNTEAFF. CDR3 nucleotide sequence: TGTGCCAGCAGTTTATCGGTGAACACTGAAGCTTTCTTT.

The V gene is TRBV28, the J gene TRBJ2-5; D might be TRBD1 or TRBD2, each matching 5 bases. V was cut by 10 bases and J by 4 bases, with 19 bases left in between. Germline V gene sequence: CDR1 MDHEN, CDR2 SYDVKM. The CDR3 is 14 amino acids. The CDR3 region has the DNA TGTGCCACCTGGGACCAACAGGCCGCAGAGACCCAGTACTTC. It specifies CATWDQQAAETQYF.

The chain couples TRBV12-3 or TRBV12-4 to TRBJ1-1, with D perhaps matching TRBD1 (6 bases). The germline V and J ends were trimmed by 1 base and 4 bases, with 7 bases remaining between them. The CDR3 is made up of 13 amino acids. The CDR3 nucleotides are TGTGCCAGCAGTTTAGTGGGGGCCACTGAAGCTTTCTTT. Its protein is CASSLVGATEAFF.

The rearrangement links TRBV5-6 to TRBJ1-4, with D maybe TRBD1 (5 bases). Trimming stripped 3 bases from V and 7 bases from J, with 25 bases between. CDR1 SGHDT and CDR2 YYEEEE come from the germline V gene. The CDR3 sequence is 18 residues long. Written as DNA, the CDR3 is TGTGCCAGCAGCTCCCCGCCGCGGGAAAGGGGACCTGGTGAAAAACTGTTTTTT. It translates to CASSSPPRERGPGEKLFF.

The rearrangement uses TRBV4-1 and TRBJ2-3; the match to TRBD2 covers 8 bases. The CDR3 has 16 amino acids. Germline CDR1 reads MGHRA; CDR2 reads YSYEKL. V shed 0 bases, J shed 3 bases, and the junction held 5 bases outside the gene matches. CDR3 residues: CASSQDPGLETDTQYF. DNA of the CDR3: TGCGCCAGCAGCCAAGACCCGGGACTAGAAACAGATACGCAGTATTTT.